Sequencing of this TCR beta chain was carried out in a study of T cell responses to AZD1222 COVID-19 vaccine (TCRdb year 2021). Regarding the study in general: A total of about 250 trial participants underwent TCR sequencing, of whom 200 to 220 had received two doses of AZD1222 and approximately 25 had received two doses of the MenACWY control vaccine. Trial participants were enrolled into age subgroups of 18-55, 56-69 and 70-plus years, which contained about 160, 30 and 59 TCR-sequenced participants, respectively. Here is what the overall study found, with its caveats: No day 14 peak-response samples were available, so repertoires were characterized only after the peak T cell response. After two AZD1222 doses, both the breadth and the depth of spike-specific TCRs were significantly higher than at day 0 and than in MenACWY recipients. In the small 56-69-year group, the increase in depth fell short of significance, most likely because of low power. The whole spike protein was spanned by vaccine-associated CD4 TCRs, and dominant responses were seen in regions 160-218 and 743-854. Conclusions about previously exposed vaccinees are limited, since just a handful of AZD1222 recipients were seropositive for SARS-CoV-2 at baseline. Participants were mostly white British, with more females than males. The authors suggested clonal diversity may have been underestimated. Nearly half of unique spike-specific TCRs reportedly recognized epitopes outside regions mutated in the B.1.351 and B.1.1.7 variants.

This specimen's time point label, interpreted: about 28 days (+/-7) after the second vaccine dose. The sample's treatment or condition label, decoded: meningococcal conjugate vaccine given as trial control. Vaccinee samples came from UK trials COV001 and COV002, including a single-blind randomized controlled phase 2/3 trial of AZD1222 (ChAdOx1 nCoV-19) in healthy adults. Trial participant PBMC samples were collected at day 0 and day 28 after the second dose for TCRbeta chain sequencing. The CDR3 regions of human TCRbeta chains were analyzed by immunosequencing. From the authors' description of their analysis: Repertoire TCRs were matched against a reference library of SARS-CoV-2-specific TCRs generated with the MIRA antigen-specificity platform. Breadth was defined as the fraction of unique TCRs that were SARS-CoV-2-associated, and depth was defined as the fraction of total T cells that were SARS-CoV-2-associated. Using the MIRA data, each spike-specific TCR was assigned both to the spike region to which the TCR was reactive and to a CD4 or CD8 class. Log10-transformed breadth and depth values were compared by one-way ANOVA with Sidak's multiple comparisons tests. TCRdb holds this immuneACCESS table with in-frame rearrangements only. Some clones are missing; in checked studies, unresolved V genes explain under half, and the rest has no known cause. V, J and clone size are those of that table, while D and trimming were read from the DNA. The sample table holds roughly 200,000 clones, of which around 94% were seen once. Clones ranked in the top ten supply over 1.5% of the sample.

CDR1 and CDR2 (SQVTM, ANQGSEA) derive from the germline V gene. The CDR3 runs 12 amino acids, cysteine and phenylalanine included. CDR3 DNA only is kept here, 36 bases in frame from base 1. V lost 7 bases and J lost 4 bases, and the count of bases not matched to a germline gene is 4. Note on this clone: This receptor's antigen is unknown. Base qualities were left out, and no much larger clone turns up one base away.

The origin of this receptor is an adult who received the MenACWY meningococcal vaccine as a control. This sample comprised peripheral blood, obtained 28 days after the second dose of the MenACWY control vaccine. Recombination connected TRBV29-1 to TRBJ1-2; TRBD1 matches 9 bases in the middle. The DNA reads TGCAGCGCAGGGGACAGGGCCTATGGCTACACCTTC. Translated, this gives CSAGDRAYGYTF.